The next 22 T cell receptor beta chains were all read from a single sample in a study of blood T cell repertoires in COVID-19. TCRdb's copy holds only in-frame clones and misses some; the assay was immunoSEQ multiplex PCR. The data show about 110,000 clones, more than 80% seen once. Sequencing was done on a sample of peripheral blood. Receptors were obtained from a human donor in a cohort sampled during active COVID-19.

This clone was seen a handful of times. This chain uses TRBV7-2 with TRBJ2-3, with 8 bases aligning to TRBD2. The CDR3 contains 15 residues. The germline gives CDR1 SGHTA, CDR2 FQGNSA. Losses at the gene ends were 8 bases for V and 2 bases for J; bases not matched to a gene: 9. The CDR3, as DNA: TGTGCCAGCCTCCCGGGGGGGTTCCCCACAGATACGCAGTATTTT. Protein: CASLPGGFPTDTQYF.

CDR3 loop: CASSLKTGTNLNTEAFF. The CDR3, as DNA: TGTGCCAGCAGCCTCAAGACAGGGACGAACTTGAACACTGAAGCTTTCTTT. The chain joins TRBV5-4 to TRBJ1-1; 7 bases agree with TRBD1. This CDR3 contains 17 residues. CDR1 and CDR2 from the germline V gene are SGHNT and YYREEE (reference sequence). V lost 4 bases to trimming and J lost 0 bases; unmatched junction nucleotides: 12.

The rearrangement links TRBV7-9 to TRBJ1-6; D remains unclear. CDR3 length: 14 amino acids. The germline V and J ends were trimmed by 5 bases and 10 bases, with 15 bases remaining between them. Germline loops: CDR1 SEHNR, CDR2 FQNEAQ (reference sequence). The CDR3 nucleotides read TGTGCCAGCAGCGGGAGTGGAGGGAACTCACCCCTCCACTTT. Its protein is CASSGSGGNSPLHF.

This clone has just a few counts. This rearrangement joins TRBV18 to TRBJ1-1; TRBD1 is a possible D gene (6 bases). From germline, CDR1 is KGHSH and CDR2 LQKENI. V was trimmed by 2 bases and J by 0 bases, leaving 10 bases between them. CDR3 length: 15 amino acids. The DNA of the CDR3 is TGTGCCAGCTCACCATCTACAGGGATGAACACTGAAGCTTTCTTT. This translates into CASSPSTGMNTEAFF.

J is TRBJ2-7 and V is TRBV24-1, with D maybe TRBD1 (6 bases). The CDR3 runs 15 residues. Germline V gene lookup returns CDR1 KGHDR and CDR2 SFDVKD. The V end was cut by 0 bases, the J end by 2 bases, with 10 bases between. CDR3 coding DNA: TGTGCCACCAGTGATTTGGACAGGATGGCCTACGAGCAGTACTTC. It encodes CATSDLDRMAYEQYF.

V gene TRBV5-1 combines with J gene TRBJ2-7; 8 nucleotides line up with TRBD2. V dropped 0 bases and J dropped 0; count of bases not matched to a gene: 2. Germline V gene lookup returns CDR1 SGHRS and CDR2 YFSETQ. This CDR3 contains 15 residues. CDR3 loop: CASSLGSGGSYEQYF. The CDR3, as DNA: TGCGCCAGCAGCTTGGGGAGCGGGGGCTCCTACGAGCAGTACTTC.

The chain uses TRBV4-2 and TRBJ2-5; 13 bases map to TRBD2. Germline CDR1 reads LGHNA; CDR2 reads YNFKEQ. The CDR3 has 16 residues. The V and J ends lost 4 bases and 2 bases, in that order; junction bases with no gene match: 4. The CDR3 coding sequence is TGTGCCAGCAGCCCCCAGACTAGCGGGGGGCAAGAGACCCAGTACTTC. Translation gives CASSPQTSGGQETQYF.

The chain employs TRBV4-2 and TRBJ1-1; 11 bases fit TRBD1. This CDR3 region has 19 residues. Germline V gene sequence: CDR1 LGHNA, CDR2 YNFKEQ. The V and J ends lost 0 bases and 1 base, in that order; junction bases with no gene match: 10. CDR3 coding DNA: TGTGCCAGCAGCCAAGAAGACGGCAGGACAGGGGGCTGGAACACTGAAGCTTTCTTT. Translation gives CASSQEDGRTGGWNTEAFF.

This clone was counted only a few times. The gene calls are TRBV27 and TRBJ2-7, with D perhaps TRBD2 (6 bases). CDR1 is MNHEY and CDR2 is SMNVEV in the germline V gene (reference sequence). CDR3 length: 12 residues. V was pared by 6 bases and J by 10 bases, with 16 bases between. The CDR3 nucleotides read TGTGCCAGCAGCACCGGGAGCCTCTATCAGTACTTC. Translating it yields CASSTGSLYQYF.

This chain connects TRBV7-8 to TRBJ2-7; TRBD1 aligns across 7 bases. Germline CDR1 is SGHVS and CDR2 is FQNEAQ. After removal of 1 base from V and 7 bases from J, the junction contained 10 bases not matched to a gene. The CDR3 runs 15 residues. This CDR3 reads CASSLGQGYFVEQYF. In DNA form, the CDR3 reads TGTGCCAGCAGCTTAGGACAGGGATATTTCGTTGAGCAGTACTTC.

The chain has TRBV5-1 and TRBJ2-2; 9 bases agree with TRBD1. Germline CDR1 SGHRS, CDR2 YFSETQ. The CDR3 runs to 15 residues. The V segment lost 4 bases and the J segment 4 bases; nucleotides outside the gene matches: 5. The CDR3 coding sequence is TGCGCCAGCAGCCCGGACAGGGGACTCACCGGGGAGCTGTTTTTT. Residues: CASSPDRGLTGELFF.

This chain links TRBV6-4 with TRBJ2-2; the match to TRBD2 covers 11 bases. Per germline, CDR1 MRHNA and CDR2 SNTAGT. CDR3 size: 14 residues. V was clipped by 6 bases and J by 6 bases; unmatched bases: 3. The DNA for the CDR3 is TGTGCCAGCAGGACTAGCGGGGCGGCCGGGGAGCTGTTTTTT. Its protein product is CASRTSGAAGELFF.

The chain uses TRBV5-1 and TRBJ2-1; D not certain. CDR1 and CDR2 (germline): SGHRS, YFSETQ. V lost 0 bases and J lost 7, with 5 bases in between. The CDR3 sequence is 12 residues long. CDR3 sequence: CASSLARNEQFF. CDR3 nucleotides: TGCGCCAGCAGCTTGGCCCGGAATGAGCAGTTCTTC.

The gene calls are TRBV11-2 and TRBJ1-2; D gene unclear. Trimming took 0 bases from V and 3 from J, leaving 17 bases between them. Germline CDR1 and CDR2: SGHAT and FQNNGV. This CDR3 comprises 17 residues. The CDR3, as DNA: TGTGCCAGCAGCTTAGATAGCCCCGCGGCCAAGTACTATGGCTACACCTTC. It specifies CASSLDSPAAKYYGYTF. The complete variable domain, with remaining parts taken from reference TRBV11-2 and TRBJ1-2, reads EAGVAQSPRYKIIEKRQSVAFWCNPISGHATLYWYQQILGQGPKLLIQFQNNGVVDDSQLPKDRFSAERLKGVDSTLKIQPAKLEDSAVYLCASSLDSPAAKYYGYTFGSGTRLTVV.

The V call is TRBV6-1, the J call TRBJ1-1; 7 bases match TRBD1. Germline values: CDR1 MNHNS, CDR2 SASEGT. The V segment lost 1 base and the J segment 1 base; nucleotides outside the gene matches: 9. CDR3 size: 17 residues. DNA of the CDR3: TGTGCCAGCAGTGAAGGCTTGGGACAGCCTAAGAACACTGAAGCTTTCTTT. This encodes CASSEGLGQPKNTEAFF.

This clone has a single count. The chain recombines TRBV6-5 with TRBJ1-5, with D possibly being TRBD1 (5 bases). The germline gives CDR1 MNHEY, CDR2 SVGAGI. Trimming took 10 bases from V and 9 from J, leaving 13 bases between them. The CDR3 runs 11 residues. The CDR3, as DNA: TGTGCCACCCGGGGGGAGGGGCCCCAGCATTTT. As protein: CATRGEGPQHF.

The rearrangement joins TRBV7-2 to TRBJ2-7; tentatively, D is TRBD1 (6 bases). The CDR3 runs 14 residues. The V end was cut by 6 bases, the J end by 2 bases, with 14 bases between. CDR1 is SGHTA, CDR2 FQGNSA, per germline. The DNA for the CDR3 is TGTGCCAGCAGGAAGGCAGGGGCCACCTACGAGCAGTACTTC. Translation gives CASRKAGATYEQYF.

The V call is TRBV11-3, the J call TRBJ1-2; D possibly corresponds to TRBD1 (5 bases). The CDR3 sequence is 13 residues long. V was cut by 5 bases and J by 3 bases, with 10 bases left in between. Germline V CDR1 and CDR2: SGHNT, YENEEA. CDR3 bases: TGTGCCAGCAGCCAAGGGGCAGACTATGGCTACACCTTC. Encoded protein: CASSQGADYGYTF.

This clone has a handful of counts. The chain has TRBV4-1 and TRBJ2-7, with 8 bases lining up with TRBD1. Trimming cost V 4 bases and J 4 bases; bases outside gene matches: 9. Germline V gives CDR1 MGHRA, CDR2 YSYEKL. The CDR3 has 15 residues. This CDR3 reads CASSLTGTGYYEQYF. The DNA for the CDR3 is TGCGCCAGCAGCCTTACAGGGACAGGTTATTACGAGCAGTACTTC.

There are a few counts of this clone. This chain uses TRBV7-9 with TRBJ2-2; D remains unclear. The CDR3 loop spans 12 amino acids. V gave up 5 bases and J gave up 3 bases, with 4 bases separating them. Germline CDR1 reads SEHNR; CDR2 reads FQNEAQ (reference sequence). The DNA for the CDR3 is TGTGCCAGCAGCCTCGACACCGGGGAGCTGTTTTTT. This gives the protein CASSLDTGELFF.

CDR3 protein: CASTKIQGNTEAFF. CDR3 DNA: TGTGCCAGCACAAAAATACAGGGGAACACTGAAGCTTTCTTT. The chain joins TRBV7-8 to TRBJ1-1; the D gene is possibly TRBD1 (6 bases). The CDR3 extends over 14 amino acids. Germline CDR1 reads SGHVS; CDR2 reads FQNEAQ. Trimming removed 7 bases from V and 1 base from J, with 13 bases in between.

In nucleotides, the CDR3 is TGTGCCAGCAGTCAGCGACAGGGAAGGAGGGGAAACATTCAGTACTTC. The encoded protein is CASSQRQGRRGNIQYF. V usage is TRBV28 and J usage is TRBJ2-4, with a weak D call TRBD1 (7 bases). V was shortened by 5 bases and J by 6 bases, with 20 bases between the two germline ends. The length of the CDR3 is 16 residues. CDR1 and CDR2 from the germline V gene are MDHEN and SYDVKM.